The rows below give T cell receptor beta chains drawn from one sample of a study of blood T cell repertoires in COVID-19. Produced via immunoSEQ multiplex PCR; TCRdb's table is partial and in-frame only. In the table there are under 250,000 clones, 85% to 90% of which are singletons. Sequencing was done on a sample of peripheral blood. These receptors were collected from a man between 60 and 75 years old with acute or convalescent COVID-19. CDR3s include the opening cysteine and the closing phenylalanine or tryptophan. The order of the fields is CDR3 protein, CDR3 DNA, V gene, J gene, clone size, D gene, CDR3 length. D genes are given only for firm matches. A row's size may be missing; if present it is once, few, many or a size class.

CDR3 protein: CASSLSAPGQGNTGELFF; CDR3 DNA: TGTGCCAGCTCACTATCTGCCCCGGGACAGGGAAACACCGGGGAGCTGTTTTTT; V gene: TRBV18; J gene: TRBJ2-2; clone size: many; D gene: TRBD1; CDR3 length: 18
CDR3 protein: CASSLVGQGTGNTIYF; CDR3 DNA: TGTGCCAGCAGCTTAGTTGGACAGGGCACTGGAAACACCATATATTTT; V gene: TRBV7-2; J gene: TRBJ1-3; clone size: .; D gene: TRBD1; CDR3 length: 16
CDR3 protein: CASSPDFYEQYF; CDR3 DNA: TGTGCCAGCAGCCCCGACTTTTACGAGCAGTACTTC; V gene: TRBV5-5; J gene: TRBJ2-7; clone size: .; D gene: .; CDR3 length: 12
CDR3 protein: CASSGGLSYEQYF; CDR3 DNA: TGTGCCAGCTCAGGGGGGCTCTCCTACGAGCAGTACTTC; V gene: TRBV6-5; J gene: TRBJ2-7; clone size: .; D gene: .; CDR3 length: 13
CDR3 protein: CASSPWGSSDPTDTQYF; CDR3 DNA: TGTGCCAGCAGCCCTTGGGGCAGCTCGGATCCCACAGATACGCAGTATTTT; V gene: TRBV9; J gene: TRBJ2-3; clone size: .; D gene: .; CDR3 length: 17
CDR3 protein: CASSYDRYIYNEQFF; CDR3 DNA: TGTGCCAGCAGCTATGACAGGTACATCTACAATGAGCAGTTCTTC; V gene: TRBV12-1; J gene: TRBJ2-1; clone size: .; D gene: .; CDR3 length: 15
CDR3 protein: CASSLAWTSGRGLYNEQFF; CDR3 DNA: TGTGCCAGCAGCTTAGCCTGGACTAGCGGGCGCGGCCTCTACAATGAGCAGTTCTTC; V gene: TRBV11-2; J gene: TRBJ2-1; clone size: .; D gene: TRBD2; CDR3 length: 19
CDR3 protein: CASSLVTGGAAKYNEQFF; CDR3 DNA: TGTGCCAGCAGCTTAGTTACAGGGGGCGCTGCTAAGTACAATGAGCAGTTCTTC; V gene: TRBV7-2; J gene: TRBJ2-1; clone size: .; D gene: TRBD1; CDR3 length: 18
CDR3 protein: CASRPLGQRQETQYF; CDR3 DNA: TGTGCCAGCAGGCCTCTGGGACAGAGACAAGAGACCCAGTACTTC; V gene: TRBV27; J gene: TRBJ2-5; clone size: .; D gene: TRBD1; CDR3 length: 15
CDR3 protein: CAWSPRGGHRGYTF; CDR3 DNA: TGTGCCTGGAGTCCCCGGGGGGGGCATCGTGGCTACACCTTC; V gene: TRBV30; J gene: TRBJ1-2; clone size: .; D gene: .; CDR3 length: 14
CDR3 protein: CASSELGNTEAFF; CDR3 DNA: TGTGCCAGCAGCGAACTAGGGAACACTGAAGCTTTCTTT; V gene: TRBV9; J gene: TRBJ1-1; clone size: .; D gene: .; CDR3 length: 13
CDR3 protein: CASSLGTSDHNEQFF; CDR3 DNA: TGTGCCAGCAGCTTAGGGACTAGCGATCACAATGAGCAGTTCTTC; V gene: TRBV11-3; J gene: TRBJ2-1; clone size: .; D gene: TRBD2; CDR3 length: 15
CDR3 protein: CASSPGLAGDEQFF; CDR3 DNA: TGTGCCAGCAGTCCGGGACTAGCGGGAGACGAGCAGTTCTTC; V gene: TRBV6-5; J gene: TRBJ2-1; clone size: .; D gene: TRBD2; CDR3 length: 14
CDR3 protein: CASSQGKFQETQYF; CDR3 DNA: TGTGCCAGCAGCCAGGGAAAGTTTCAGGAGACCCAGTACTTC; V gene: TRBV28; J gene: TRBJ2-5; clone size: few; D gene: .; CDR3 length: 14
CDR3 protein: CASSLGEAKTQYF; CDR3 DNA: TGTGCCAGCAGCTTAGGCGAGGCAAAGACCCAGTACTTC; V gene: TRBV11-2; J gene: TRBJ2-5; clone size: .; D gene: .; CDR3 length: 13
CDR3 protein: CASSPGQGASRSPLHF; CDR3 DNA: TGCGCCAGCAGCCCGGGACAGGGAGCTTCACGGTCACCCCTCCACTTT; V gene: TRBV5-1; J gene: TRBJ1-6; clone size: .; D gene: TRBD1; CDR3 length: 16
CDR3 protein: CASSSFRGPIYGYTF; CDR3 DNA: TGTGCCAGCAGCTCCTTCAGGGGGCCCATCTATGGCTACACCTTC; V gene: TRBV7-2; J gene: TRBJ1-2; clone size: once; D gene: TRBD1; CDR3 length: 15
CDR3 protein: CATEHSQEEKLFF; CDR3 DNA: TGTGCCACCGAACACTCTCAGGAAGAAAAACTGTTTTTT; V gene: TRBV28; J gene: TRBJ1-4; clone size: .; D gene: .; CDR3 length: 13
CDR3 protein: CATSEPPWAGLAGYEQFF; CDR3 DNA: TGTGCCACCAGTGAACCCCCGTGGGCGGGACTAGCGGGATATGAGCAGTTCTTC; V gene: TRBV24-1; J gene: TRBJ2-1; clone size: .; D gene: TRBD2; CDR3 length: 18
CDR3 protein: CASAPEGLSNTGELFF; CDR3 DNA: TGTGCTAGTGCCCCAGAGGGACTCTCGAACACCGGGGAGCTGTTTTTT; V gene: TRBV12-5; J gene: TRBJ2-2; clone size: .; D gene: .; CDR3 length: 16
CDR3 protein: CASSYQNSYEQYF; CDR3 DNA: TGTGCCAGCAGTTATCAAAATTCCTACGAGCAGTACTTC; V gene: TRBV6-2/TRBV6-3; J gene: TRBJ2-7; clone size: .; D gene: .; CDR3 length: 13
CDR3 protein: CASSYSSYEQYF; CDR3 DNA: TGTGCCAGCAGCTACAGCTCCTACGAGCAGTACTTC; V gene: TRBV7-9; J gene: TRBJ2-7; clone size: .; D gene: .; CDR3 length: 12
CDR3 protein: CASSQGLAGAYEQYF; CDR3 DNA: TGCGCCAGCAGCCAAGGACTAGCGGGAGCCTACGAGCAGTACTTC; V gene: TRBV4-3; J gene: TRBJ2-7; clone size: .; D gene: TRBD2; CDR3 length: 15
CDR3 protein: CASSADRPVAGEKLFF; CDR3 DNA: TGTGCCAGCAGCGCGGACAGGCCCGTAGCGGGGGAAAAACTGTTTTTT; V gene: TRBV7-8; J gene: TRBJ1-4; clone size: .; D gene: TRBD1; CDR3 length: 16
CDR3 protein: CASSLMRANNEQFF; CDR3 DNA: TGCGCCAGCAGCTTGATGAGAGCGAACAATGAGCAGTTCTTC; V gene: TRBV5-1; J gene: TRBJ2-1; clone size: once; D gene: .; CDR3 length: 14
CDR3 protein: CASSLRLYTEAFF; CDR3 DNA: TGTGCCAGCAGTTTACGGTTATACACTGAAGCTTTCTTT; V gene: TRBV12-3/TRBV12-4; J gene: TRBJ1-1; clone size: .; D gene: .; CDR3 length: 13
CDR3 protein: CASSQESRATNEKLFF; CDR3 DNA: TGTGCCAGCAGCCAAGAGTCAAGAGCAACTAATGAAAAACTGTTTTTT; V gene: TRBV3-1/TRBV3-2; J gene: TRBJ1-4; clone size: .; D gene: .; CDR3 length: 16
CDR3 protein: CASSFGGEVETQYF; CDR3 DNA: TGTGCCAGCAGTTTTGGGGGGGAAGTCGAGACCCAGTACTTC; V gene: TRBV28; J gene: TRBJ2-5; clone size: .; D gene: TRBD2; CDR3 length: 14
CDR3 protein: CASSQTEGHREQFF; CDR3 DNA: TGTGCCAGCAGCCAAACAGAGGGACACAGAGAGCAGTTCTTC; V gene: TRBV3-1/TRBV3-2; J gene: TRBJ2-1; clone size: .; D gene: .; CDR3 length: 14